The clone carrying this T cell receptor (beta chain) has at least ten counts. The antigen remains unidentified. The record originates from a study of blood T cells in healthy people across ages. Points from the study as a whole: The lack of PBMC sorting stopped any conclusive naive versus antigen-experienced comparison. A strong correlation was found between TCR beta diversity and the percentage of naive T cells. Lack of knowledge of donor CMV status possibly confounded expanded clonotype changes.

The donors, aged roughly 6 to 95, were healthy Caucasians from Russia. PCR was performed a second time for 7 to 11 cycles using a sample-barcoded 5' primer and a J-beta primer mix. TCRdb ran MiXCR on the 5' RACE reads and lists one entry per CDR3 protein. The table includes 1.5 million to 2 million distinct CDR3 sequences, 28% detected once. From germline, CDR1 is SGHRS and CDR2 YFSETQ. CDR3 length: 13 residues. Unmatched junction bases numbered 5, after V lost 4 bases and J lost 7 bases. This receptor was identified in a woman aged 30 to 39 in good health. The chain has TRBV5-1 and TRBJ2-1; 7 bases agree with TRBD2. Sequencing was done on a sample of blood. Here the CDR3 DNA reads TGCGCCAGCAGCCGAGGGGAGGGAAATGAGCAGTTCTTC. Amino acid sequence: CASSRGEGNEQFF.